The present T cell receptor (beta chain) was sequenced within a study of control samples from healthy donors and cancer patients. The CDR3 has 11 amino acids. Germline values: CDR1 SNHLY, CDR2 FYNNEI. The germline V and J ends were trimmed by 8 bases and 4 bases, with 9 bases remaining between them. The data were produced by immunoSEQ multiplex PCR, yet TCRdb's version contains in-frame clones alone and is incomplete. The sample has roughly 80,000 clones; roughly 86% are singletons. The chain joins TRBV2 to TRBJ2-7; D gene ambiguous. The sample was blood. The source of this sequence is a man in his fifties in good health. The CDR3 coding sequence is TGTGCCAGCGTCGACTTATACGAGCAGTACTTC. Protein product: CASVDLYEQYF.